The rows below give T cell receptor beta chains drawn from one sample of a study of T cells in Graves' hyperthyroidism and ophthalmopathy. TCRdb redid the calling of the multiplex PCR reads with MiXCR, one entry per CDR3 protein. Of 400,000 to 600,000 distinct CDR3 sequences in the sample, 20% to 25% were seen once. Sequenced input: blood. The receptors come from a man in his late teens or twenties with Graves' hyperthyroidism. Both conserved end residues are part of each CDR3. Only part of the rows carry a size: once, few, many, or a class if the clone is expanded.

V	size	J	CDR3
TRBV13	NA	TRBJ2-5	CASSPARQETQYF
TRBV12-5	NA	TRBJ2-2	CASGRFSGGAGANTGELCF
TRBV15	NA	TRBJ1-1	CATSRDWGRTEAFF
TRBV6-2/TRBV6-3	few	TRBJ1-3	CASSYSIPGHYPGNTIYF
TRBV6-1	NA	TRBJ2-5	CASSEISGGSLGGETQYF
TRBV12-3/TRBV12-4	many	TRBJ2-7	CASSLFTGGPFYEQYF
TRBV4-1	NA	TRBJ1-2	CASSQRSGVGYTF
TRBV12-3/TRBV12-4	NA	TRBJ2-5	CASSLTDFQETQYF
TRBV12-3/TRBV12-4	NA	TRBJ1-5	CASSGTWGDNQPQHF
TRBV12-3/TRBV12-4	many	TRBJ2-4	CASSFTLRENIQYF
TRBV29-1	many	TRBJ1-2	CSVGPGNYGYTF
TRBV6-5	few	TRBJ1-2	CASSYEYGVNYGYTF
TRBV2	NA	TRBJ1-1	CASKDRGPEAFF
TRBV20-1	NA	TRBJ1-5	CSARGPQGGSQPQHF
TRBV30	few	TRBJ1-2	CASADRNYGYTF
TRBV12-3/TRBV12-4	NA	TRBJ1-1	CASRNLGQANTEAFF
TRBV20-1	many	TRBJ2-7	CSARIPSSYEQYF
TRBV19	many	TRBJ1-1	CASSIGTPRVAEAFF
TRBV19	many	TRBJ1-1	CASRAGAWTEAFF
TRBV7-3	NA	TRBJ1-5	CANSNDTYSNQPQHF
TRBV4-2	few	TRBJ1-1	CASSQAGQWGTEAFF
TRBV20-1	NA	TRBJ2-7	CSAPPGASGTYEQYF
TRBV6-1	many	TRBJ2-2	CASSELGKNTGELFF
TRBV12-3/TRBV12-4	NA	TRBJ2-7	CASSLRGIYEQYF
TRBV11-2	few	TRBJ1-2	CASSLERGRGYGYTF
TRBV6-5	many	TRBJ1-2	CASRVDIGDMDGYTF